What follows are 13 T cell receptor beta chains derived from one specimen sequenced in a study of T cells after yellow fever vaccination. MiXCR, run by TCRdb on the 5' RACE reads, gives a single entry per CDR3 protein. This table has about 160,000 distinct CDR3 sequences, more than 5.5% appearing once. The specimen comprised CD4+ T cells sorted from PBMCs, sampled 5 days after the first yellow fever vaccination. The source of these receptors is a young man who received the YFV17D yellow fever vaccine.

This clonotype appeared a few times. V is TRBV7-2 and J is TRBJ1-5; the D gene is possibly TRBD1 (5 bases). This CDR3 has 16 amino acids. V dropped 0 bases and J dropped 1 base, with 10 bases sitting between them. CDR1 is SGHTA and CDR2 is FQGNSA in the germline V gene. CDR3 DNA: TGTGCCAGCAGCTTAGCAGGGACGAAGAGCAATCAGCCCCAGCATTTT. Its protein product is CASSLAGTKSNQPQHF.

This clonotype was found many times. The chain carries TRBV7-8 and TRBJ1-1; no firm D call. The V end was cut by 5 bases, the J end by 1 base, with 11 bases between. This CDR3 has 14 amino acids. CDR1 is SGHVS and CDR2 is FQNEAQ in the germline V gene. This CDR3 is CASSRRAANTEAFF. CDR3 nucleotide sequence: TGTGCCAGCAGCAGGAGGGCGGCGAACACTGAAGCTTTCTTT. Combining the CDR3 with reference TRBV7-8 and TRBJ1-1 gives the whole variable domain GAGVSQSPRYKVAKRGQDVALRCDPISGHVSLFWYQQALGQGPEFLTYFQNEAQLDKSGLPSDRFFAERPEGSVSTLKIQRTQQEDSAVYLCASSRRAANTEAFFGQGTRLTVV.

This clonotype was seen many times. The chain links TRBV9 to TRBJ2-2; D uncertain. Germline CDR1 and CDR2: SGDLS and YYNGEE. V lost 0 bases and J lost 5, with 14 bases in between. The CDR3 is made up of 16 amino acids. The CDR3 loop reads CASSVVDGSTTGELFF. CDR3 DNA: TGTGCCAGCAGCGTAGTTGATGGTTCTACAACCGGGGAGCTGTTTTTT.

This clonotype has a handful of counts. The chain uses TRBV19 and TRBJ2-4; 8 bases line up with TRBD2. Germline values: CDR1 LNHDA, CDR2 SQIVND (reference sequence). With 11 bases clipped from V and 3 bases from J, the junction kept 15 bases outside the gene matches. The CDR3 has 16 amino acids. CDR3 DNA: TGTGCCCGCTTAAGGGGTAGCGGGGACGGCAAAAACATTCAGTACTTC. The encoded protein is CARLRGSGDGKNIQYF.

This clonotype was seen repeatedly, ten times or more. The chain is built from TRBV3-1 and TRBJ2-5; D may match TRBD1 or TRBD2 (6 bases each). Trimming took off 7 bases at V and 4 bases at J, with 13 bases between the two ends. The CDR3 runs to 13 residues. Germline V gives CDR1 LGHDT, CDR2 YNNKEL (reference sequence). The CDR3 region is CASTREGGETQYF. The CDR3 DNA sequence: TGTGCCAGCACCCGTGAGGGGGGAGAGACCCAGTACTTC.

For this clonotype: This may stem from a read error, because a much larger clone lies one nucleotide away. The chain joins TRBV5-1 to TRBJ2-5, with D perhaps matching TRBD1 (5 bases). V was trimmed by 0 bases and J by 5 bases, leaving 11 bases between them. The CDR3 is 14 amino acids. Per the germline V gene, CDR1 is SGHRS and CDR2 is YFSETQ. The CDR3: CASSLDSGWETQYF. The CDR3 DNA sequence: TGCGCCAGCAGCTTGGATTCAGGGTGGGAGACCCAGTACTTC.

This clonotype occurred a few times. The genes are TRBV27 and TRBJ2-7, with 8 bases identical to TRBD1. The length of the CDR3 is 14 residues. From germline, CDR1 is MNHEY and CDR2 SMNVEV (reference sequence). V lost 5 bases to trimming and J lost 5 bases; unmatched junction nucleotides: 8. The CDR3 sequence is CASSGQGPLDEQYF. DNA for the CDR3: TGTGCCAGCAGTGGACAGGGCCCATTGGACGAGCAGTACTTC.

The table lists this clonotype with many counts. This chain connects TRBV20-1 to TRBJ2-1; 8 nucleotides match TRBD2. The V gene end was trimmed by 3 bases and the J gene end by 9 bases; junction bases not matched to a gene: 4. The CDR3 length is 12 residues. Germline V gene lookup returns CDR1 DFQATT and CDR2 SNEGSKA (reference sequence). Here the CDR3 reads CSASGLAGEQFF. The CDR3 nucleotides are TGCAGTGCTAGCGGACTAGCCGGTGAGCAGTTCTTC.

Many counts were recorded for this clonotype. The J gene is TRBJ2-2, the V gene TRBV4-2; D possibly corresponds to TRBD1 (6 bases). Trimming removed 4 bases from V and 6 bases from J, with 15 bases in between. Germline V lookup: CDR1 LGHNA, CDR2 YNFKEQ. The length of the CDR3 is 15 residues. The CDR3 DNA sequence: TGTGCCAGCAGCCCCTACAAGGACAGTCCCGGGGAGCTGTTTTTT. It translates to CASSPYKDSPGELFF.

This sequence joins TRBV12-3 or TRBV12-4 and TRBJ2-4; D gene unclear. CDR3 length equals 13 residues. The V and J ends lost 2 bases and 4 bases respectively, with 6 bases between them. The DNA for the CDR3 is TGTGCCAGCAGTTTAAGTCAGAAAAACATTCAGTACTTC. Protein product: CASSLSQKNIQYF.

This clonotype was recorded a few times. This sequence joins TRBV7-3 and TRBJ1-6, with 9 bases identical to TRBD1. Trimming removed 1 base from V and 7 bases from J; junction bases left unmatched: 2. The CDR3 runs to 15 residues. From germline, CDR1 is SGHTA and CDR2 FQGTGA. CDR3 nucleotide sequence: TGTGCCAGCAGCTTAATGGGACAGGGAAATTCACCCCTCCACTTT. Amino acids: CASSLMGQGNSPLHF.

In this sample, this clonotype turned up many times. The V and J genes are TRBV20-1 and TRBJ1-2, with TRBD1 as a possible D gene (5 bases). There are 13 residues in the CDR3. Per germline, CDR1 DFQATT and CDR2 SNEGSKA (reference sequence). Trimming cost V 8 bases and J 6 bases, with 19 bases left between them. The CDR3 bases are TGCAGTACCCCCCGCAGGGCGGGGGATGGCTACACCTTC. It codes for CSTPRRAGDGYTF.

This clonotype showed up just a few times. The chain links TRBV18 to TRBJ1-5, with no clear D. CDR1 is KGHSH, CDR2 LQKENI, per germline. The CDR3 spans 14 residues. Trimming removed 6 bases from V and 0 bases from J, with 9 bases in between. CDR3 bases: TGTGCCAGCTCGGGTGGTGATAGCAATCAGCCCCAGCATTTT. Translation: CASSGGDSNQPQHF.